What follows describes a single T cell receptor (beta chain). Libraries were prepared by immunoSEQ multiplex PCR; TCRdb keeps only in-frame clonotypes and omits some of them. The profile shows roughly 84,000 clones, over 80% of them singletons. This sample was taken from a study of blood T cell repertoires in COVID-19. Sequencing input: peripheral blood. This clonotype was obtained from a man older than 75 with active or convalescent COVID-19.

For the CDR3, the DNA is TGTGCCAGCAGCCAACTAGCGGGGGCCTACAATGAGCAGTTCTTC. Translation gives CASSQLAGAYNEQFF. The chain employs TRBV7-2 and TRBJ2-1; TRBD2 aligns across 11 bases. Germline lookup yields CDR1 SGHTA and CDR2 FQGNSA. This CDR3 region has 15 residues. V was clipped by 5 bases and J by 2 bases; unmatched bases: 2. Based on the CDR3 plus reference TRBV7-2 and TRBJ2-1, the full variable domain is GAGVSQSPSNKVTEKGKDVELRCDPISGHTALYWYRQSLGQGLEFLIYFQGNSAPDKSGLPSDRFSAERTGGSVSTLTIQRTQQEDSAVYLCASSQLAGAYNEQFFGPGTRLTVL.